This is a list of T cell receptor beta chains from one sample in a study of T cells in Graves' hyperthyroidism and ophthalmopathy. TCRdb fed the multiplex PCR reads into MiXCR, producing one record per CDR3 protein. The sample has 660,000 or so distinct CDR3 sequences; roughly 20% are singletons. Specimen: blood. These TCRs come from a young man with Graves' ophthalmopathy. Both conserved end residues are part of each CDR3. Fields, in order: V gene, D gene, J gene, clone size, CDR3 DNA, CDR3 protein. The D gene is left open where the match is weak. Expanded clones are given a class, and other clones once, few, many or no size at all.

TRBV28,TRBD1,TRBJ2-4,few,TGTGCCAGCAGTCCGAGGGACAGGGTGGCCAAAAACATTCAGTACTTC,CASSPRDRVAKNIQYF
TRBV19,-,TRBJ1-2,few,TGTGCCAGTAGTAGGAAGTGGACATCTGGCTACACCTTC,CASSRKWTSGYTF
TRBV28,TRBD1,TRBJ1-5,many,TGTGCCAGCAGTGCCAGGGGGGCGGGCAATCAGCCCCAGCATTTT,CASSARGAGNQPQHF
TRBV6-4,TRBD1,TRBJ2-6,few,TGTGCCAGCAGGCGACAGGGGGACGGGGCCAACGTCCTGACTTTC,CASRRQGDGANVLTF
TRBV7-9,-,TRBJ1-2,once,TGTGCCAGCAGCTCCCCAGGGAAAGGCGTCGATGGCTACACCTTC,CASSSPGKGVDGYTF
TRBV11-2,TRBD2,TRBJ2-7,few,TGTGCCAGCAGCTTAAGCACTAGCGTCTCCTACGAGCAGTACTTC,CASSLSTSVSYEQYF
TRBV6-2/TRBV6-3,TRBD2,TRBJ2-7,few,TGTGCCAGCAGTTACTTGGCTAGCGGACCCTACGAGCAGTACTTC,CASSYLASGPYEQYF
TRBV30,-,TRBJ2-5,few,TGTGCCTGGAGTGTGATGGCAGGAACCCAAGAGACCCAGTACTTC,CAWSVMAGTQETQYF
TRBV29-1,TRBD1,TRBJ2-7,many,TGCAGCGTTGAGGGCGTGCGGACAGGGGGCTCTAACGAGCAGTACTTC,CSVEGVRTGGSNEQYF
TRBV7-9,-,TRBJ2-1,-,TGTGCCAGCAGCTTCGGGGTCGCGCCGGAGCAGTTCTTC,CASSFGVAPEQFF
TRBV20-1,-,TRBJ1-4,few,TGCAGTGCTAGACCGGGGGGCCCTAATGAAAAACTGTTTTTT,CSARPGGPNEKLFF
TRBV4-1,-,TRBJ1-5,-,TGCGCCAGCAGCCAACGTTTAGGGACGGATCAGCCCCAGCATTTT,CASSQRLGTDQPQHF
TRBV7-2,-,TRBJ2-1,many,TGTGCCAGCAGCTTAGCGCAGGGTAGAACGTATGAGCAGTTCTTC,CASSLAQGRTYEQFF
TRBV19,TRBD1,TRBJ1-1,few,TGTGCCAGTAGTAAACTACAGGGGAGAGGCACTGAAGCTTTCTTT,CASSKLQGRGTEAFF
TRBV2,TRBD1,TRBJ1-5,-,TGTGCCAGCAGCCAAGAAGACAGGGGTAGCAATCAGCCCCAGCATTTT,CASSQEDRGSNQPQHF
TRBV13,TRBD1,TRBJ2-1,once,TGTGCCAGCGCCAGGGGGCCAAACTACAATGAGCAGTTCTTC,CASARGPNYNEQFF
TRBV30,-,TRBJ2-7,many,TGTGCCTGGACCCTCACCAACGAGCAGTACTTC,CAWTLTNEQYF
TRBV13,TRBD1,TRBJ2-1,many,TGTGCCAGCAGCCTGGACAGGGGGAGTGCTCGTGGCAATGAGCAGTTCTTC,CASSLDRGSARGNEQFF
TRBV10-3,-,TRBJ2-5,-,TGTGCCATCAGTGAGGGGACCCAAGAGACCCAGTACTTC,CAISEGTQETQYF
TRBV11-2,-,TRBJ2-5,many,TGTGCCAGCAGCTCAACGACCCAGATGGGGAGCCAGTACTTC,CASSSTTQMGSQYF
TRBV28,TRBD1,TRBJ2-1,many,TGTGCCAGCAGTTTTCCGGGACAGGGGAGCTCCTACAATGAGCAGTTCTTC,CASSFPGQGSSYNEQFF
TRBV27,-,TRBJ1-2,-,TGTGCCAGCAGTTTACTCCAGGGCTCGTTTAACTATGGCTGCACCTTC,CASSLLQGSFNYGCTF
TRBV28,TRBD2,TRBJ2-5,-,TGTGCCAGCAGTCGGGTCGGGGGAAAGACTAGCGGGAGGGCCATCGGTGAGACCCAGTACTTC,CASSRVGGKTSGRAIGETQYF
TRBV10-3,TRBD1,TRBJ2-7,few,TGTGCCATCAGTCCCGGGACAGGGGGCCCGTACGAGCAGTACTTC,CAISPGTGGPYEQYF
TRBV6-1,TRBD1,TRBJ1-5,many,TGTGCCAGCAGAAAAGGGACAGGTAATCAGCCCCAGCATTTT,CASRKGTGNQPQHF
TRBV7-2,TRBD2,TRBJ2-1,-,TGTGCCAGCAGCCCGTGGACTAGCGGGAGGGCGTACAATGAGCAGTTCTTC,CASSPWTSGRAYNEQFF
TRBV4-1,-,TRBJ2-7,-,TGCGCCAGCAGCCCCCTACGGATTGGGTACGAGCAGTACTTC,CASSPLRIGYEQYF
TRBV10-3,-,TRBJ2-5,few,TGTGCCATCAGTGAAAGTACTTTAGGGGAGACCCAGTACTTC,CAISESTLGETQYF
TRBV5-1,-,TRBJ1-6,-,TGCGCCAGCAGCTTAGGGGGGCGCCGCGGAAATTCACCCCTCCACTTT,CASSLGGRRGNSPLHF
TRBV10-3,TRBD1,TRBJ1-5,-,TGTGCCATCAGTGGCGGGGGACAGTCTAGCAATCAGCCCCAGCATTTT,CAISGGGQSSNQPQHF
TRBV7-2,-,TRBJ2-3,many,TGTGCCAGCAGCCCAACCGGGACTCTAAGCACAGATACGCAGTATTTT,CASSPTGTLSTDTQYF
TRBV7-2,TRBD2,TRBJ2-5,few,TGTGCCAGCAGCCGAGGGGCGGGGGGGGAGACCCAGTACTTC,CASSRGAGGETQYF
TRBV12-3/TRBV12-4,-,TRBJ2-7,-,TGTGCCAGCAGTGGCACTAGCAGGCAGTACTTC,CASSGTSRQYF
TRBV6-1,-,TRBJ2-7,few,TGTGCCTCTAGAGGGGGGCAGCCTTCGCGAGAGCAGTACTTC,CASRGGQPSREQYF
TRBV3-1,-,TRBJ1-2,few,TGTGCCAGCAGCGCGACGGGGGGGTCTCGCTATGGCTACACCTTC,CASSATGGSRYGYTF
TRBV9,-,TRBJ2-1,few,TGTGCCAGCAGCGTAGGCTCTAGCGTGCATGAGCAGTTCTTC,CASSVGSSVHEQFF
TRBV2,TRBD1,TRBJ1-5,many,TGTGCCAGCAGGGGGGACAGGGTCAATCAGCCCCAGCATTTT,CASRGDRVNQPQHF